This T cell receptor (beta chain) was profiled in a study of blood T cells in healthy people across ages. At the level of the study: About one barcoded beta molecule per two T cells was the capture yield of template switching.

The CDR3 loop spans 13 amino acids. Looked up from germline, CDR1 is LGHDT and CDR2 is YNNKEL (reference sequence). V gave up 2 bases and J gave up 10 bases, with 12 bases separating them. Findings and caveats of the study: Estimates drawn from one million T cells were deemed to understate diversity.

Notes on this clonotype: Its antigen is unidentified.

Combining a sample-barcoded 5' primer with a J-beta primer mix, a second PCR ran for about 7 to 12 cycles. Sequencing of every sample gave 2.5 million or more CDR3-containing paired-end reads. TCRdb re-derived calls from the 5' RACE reads in MiXCR, one entry per CDR3 protein. The sample has around 1,700,000 distinct CDR3 sequences, roughly 30% seen once. The receptor's source is a woman under 40 in good health. The chain combines TRBV3-1 with TRBJ2-1; tentatively, D is TRBD1 (5 bases). Sequencing was performed on blood. The chain's CDR3 is CASSQRWGREQFF. The CDR3 coding sequence is TGTGCCAGCAGCCAACGGTGGGGCAGGGAGCAGTTCTTC.